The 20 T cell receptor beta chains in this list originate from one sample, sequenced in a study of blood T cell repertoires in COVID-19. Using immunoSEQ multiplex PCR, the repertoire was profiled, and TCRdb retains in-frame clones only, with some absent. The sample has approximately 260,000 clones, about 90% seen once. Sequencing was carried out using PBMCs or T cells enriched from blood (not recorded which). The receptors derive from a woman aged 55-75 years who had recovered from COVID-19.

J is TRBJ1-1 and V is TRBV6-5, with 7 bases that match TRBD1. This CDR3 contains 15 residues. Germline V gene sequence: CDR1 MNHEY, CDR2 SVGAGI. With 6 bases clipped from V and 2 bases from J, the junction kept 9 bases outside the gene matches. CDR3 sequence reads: CASRPGTALNTEAFF. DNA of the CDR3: TGTGCCAGCAGACCAGGGACAGCTCTAAACACTGAAGCTTTCTTT.

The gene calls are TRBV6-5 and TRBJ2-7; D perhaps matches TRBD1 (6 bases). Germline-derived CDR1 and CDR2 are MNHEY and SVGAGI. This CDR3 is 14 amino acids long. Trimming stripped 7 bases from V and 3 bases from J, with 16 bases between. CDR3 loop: CASTQVGADYEQYF. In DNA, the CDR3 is TGTGCCAGCACCCAAGTGGGGGCAGACTACGAGCAGTACTTC.

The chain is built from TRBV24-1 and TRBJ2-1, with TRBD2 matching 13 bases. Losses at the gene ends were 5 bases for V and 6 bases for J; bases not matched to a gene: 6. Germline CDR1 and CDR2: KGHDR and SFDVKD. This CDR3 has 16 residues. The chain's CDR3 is CATSVSGLAGANEQFF. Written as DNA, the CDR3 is TGTGCCACCAGTGTCTCTGGACTAGCGGGAGCCAATGAGCAGTTCTTC.

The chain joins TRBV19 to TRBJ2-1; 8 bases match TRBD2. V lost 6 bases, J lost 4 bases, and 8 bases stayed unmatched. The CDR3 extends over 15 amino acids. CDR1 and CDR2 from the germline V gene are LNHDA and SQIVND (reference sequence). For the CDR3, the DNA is TGTGCCAGTAGCCAAAGCGGGAGCGCGTACAATGAGCAGTTCTTC. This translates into CASSQSGSAYNEQFF.

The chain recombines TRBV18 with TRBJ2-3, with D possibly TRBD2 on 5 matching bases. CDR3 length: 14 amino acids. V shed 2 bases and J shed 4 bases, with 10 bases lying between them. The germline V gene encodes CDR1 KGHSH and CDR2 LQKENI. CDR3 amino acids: CASSPLGSPDTQYF. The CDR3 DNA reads TGTGCCAGCTCACCATTGGGGAGCCCAGATACGCAGTATTTT.

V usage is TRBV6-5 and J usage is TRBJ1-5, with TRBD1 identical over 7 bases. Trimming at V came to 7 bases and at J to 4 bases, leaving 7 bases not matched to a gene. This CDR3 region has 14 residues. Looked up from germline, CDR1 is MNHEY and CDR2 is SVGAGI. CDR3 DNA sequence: TGTGCCAGCACCTGGGACAGCCAAAATCAGCCCCAGCATTTT. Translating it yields CASTWDSQNQPQHF.

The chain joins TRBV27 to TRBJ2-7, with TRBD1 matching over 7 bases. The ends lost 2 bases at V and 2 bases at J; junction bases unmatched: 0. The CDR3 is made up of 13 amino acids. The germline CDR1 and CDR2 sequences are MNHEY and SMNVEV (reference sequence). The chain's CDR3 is CASSLRGPYEQYF. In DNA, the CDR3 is TGTGCCAGCAGTTTAAGGGGGCCCTACGAGCAGTACTTC.

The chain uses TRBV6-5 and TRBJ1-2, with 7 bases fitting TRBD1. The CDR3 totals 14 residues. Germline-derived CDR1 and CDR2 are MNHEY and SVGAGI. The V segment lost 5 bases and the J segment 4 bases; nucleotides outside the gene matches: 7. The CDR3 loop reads CASSPTGDPYGYTF. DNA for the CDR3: TGTGCCAGCAGTCCCACAGGGGATCCCTATGGCTACACCTTC.

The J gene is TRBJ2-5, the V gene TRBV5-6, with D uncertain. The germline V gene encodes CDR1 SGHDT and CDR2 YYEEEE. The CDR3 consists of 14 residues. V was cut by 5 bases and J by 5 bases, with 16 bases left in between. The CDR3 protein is CASRFRGDGETQYF. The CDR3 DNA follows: TGTGCCAGCAGGTTCAGAGGCGATGGGGAGACCCAGTACTTC.

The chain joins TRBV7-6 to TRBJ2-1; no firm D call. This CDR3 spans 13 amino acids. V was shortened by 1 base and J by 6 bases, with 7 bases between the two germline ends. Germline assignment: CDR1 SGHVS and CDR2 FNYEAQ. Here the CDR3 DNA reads TGTGCCAGCAGCTTAGGATTCGGCAATGAGCAGTTCTTC. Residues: CASSLGFGNEQFF.

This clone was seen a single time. The CDR3 bases are TGCAGCGTTGACTCTGCTAATGAAAAACTGTTTTTT. Residues: CSVDSANEKLFF. The genes are TRBV29-1 and TRBJ1-4; no clear D. This CDR3 contains 12 residues. The germline V and J ends were trimmed by 3 bases and 3 bases, with 5 bases remaining between them. Germline loops: CDR1 SQVTM, CDR2 ANQGSEA.

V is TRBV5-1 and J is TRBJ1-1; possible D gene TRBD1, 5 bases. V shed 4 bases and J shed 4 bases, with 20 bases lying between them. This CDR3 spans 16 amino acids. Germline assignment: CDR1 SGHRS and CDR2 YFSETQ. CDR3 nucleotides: TGCGCCAGCAGCCCGGGCTCAGGGTCTTTGGTCACTGAAGCTTTCTTT. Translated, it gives CASSPGSGSLVTEAFF.

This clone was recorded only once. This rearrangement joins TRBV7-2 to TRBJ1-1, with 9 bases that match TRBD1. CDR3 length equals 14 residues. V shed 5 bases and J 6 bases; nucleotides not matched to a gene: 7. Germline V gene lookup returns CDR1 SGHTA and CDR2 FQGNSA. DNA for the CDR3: TGTGCCAGCAGCCCGCAACAGGGGGCCGCTGAAGCTTTCTTT. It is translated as CASSPQQGAAEAFF.

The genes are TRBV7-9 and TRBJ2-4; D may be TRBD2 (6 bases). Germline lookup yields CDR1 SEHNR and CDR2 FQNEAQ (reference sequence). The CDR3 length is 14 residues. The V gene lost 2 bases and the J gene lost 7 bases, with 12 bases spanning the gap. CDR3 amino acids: CASSLTGAGNIQYF. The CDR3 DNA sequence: TGTGCCAGCAGCTTAACTGGGGCGGGGAACATTCAGTACTTC.

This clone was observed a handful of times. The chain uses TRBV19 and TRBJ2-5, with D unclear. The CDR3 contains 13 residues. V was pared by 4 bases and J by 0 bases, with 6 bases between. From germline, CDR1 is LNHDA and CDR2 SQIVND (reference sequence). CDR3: CASSRAYQETQYF. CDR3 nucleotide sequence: TGTGCCAGTAGTAGGGCTTACCAAGAGACCCAGTACTTC.

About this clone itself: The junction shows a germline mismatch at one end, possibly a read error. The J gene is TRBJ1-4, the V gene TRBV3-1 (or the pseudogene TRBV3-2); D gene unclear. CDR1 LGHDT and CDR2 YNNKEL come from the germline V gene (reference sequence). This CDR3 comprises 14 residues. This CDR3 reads CASNQGFGLEKLFF. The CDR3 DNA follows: TGTGCCAGCAACCAAGGATTCGGACTTGAAAAACTGTTTTTT.

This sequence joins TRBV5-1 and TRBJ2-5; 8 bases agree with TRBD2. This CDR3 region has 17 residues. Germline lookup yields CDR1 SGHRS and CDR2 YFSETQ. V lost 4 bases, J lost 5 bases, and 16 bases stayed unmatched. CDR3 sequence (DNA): TGCGCCAGCAGCGCTACCATGATTAGCGGGGCCGGGGAGACCCAGTACTTC. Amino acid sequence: CASSATMISGAGETQYF.

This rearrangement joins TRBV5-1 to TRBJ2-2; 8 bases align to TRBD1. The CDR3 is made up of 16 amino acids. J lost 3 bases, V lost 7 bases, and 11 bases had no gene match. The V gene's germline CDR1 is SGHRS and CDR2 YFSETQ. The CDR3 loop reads CASQDISTGDTGELFF. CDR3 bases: TGCGCCAGCCAAGATATATCGACAGGGGACACCGGGGAGCTGTTTTTT.

This chain's CDR3 is CASSFTAVNGELFF. The CDR3 DNA sequence: TGTGCCAGCAGTTTTACAGCCGTTAATGGGGAGCTGTTTTTT. This sequence joins TRBV27 and TRBJ2-2; D uncertain. The V and J ends lost 3 bases and 8 bases respectively, with 13 bases between them. The CDR3 covers 14 residues. Germline CDR1 and CDR2: MNHEY and SMNVEV (reference sequence).

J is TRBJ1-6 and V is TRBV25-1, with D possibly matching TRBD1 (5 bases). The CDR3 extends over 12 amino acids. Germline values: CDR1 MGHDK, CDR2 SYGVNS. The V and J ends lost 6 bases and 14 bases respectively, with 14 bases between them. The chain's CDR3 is CASRGPQGTLHF. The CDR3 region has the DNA TGTGCCAGCAGGGGGCCCCAAGGAACCCTCCACTTT.